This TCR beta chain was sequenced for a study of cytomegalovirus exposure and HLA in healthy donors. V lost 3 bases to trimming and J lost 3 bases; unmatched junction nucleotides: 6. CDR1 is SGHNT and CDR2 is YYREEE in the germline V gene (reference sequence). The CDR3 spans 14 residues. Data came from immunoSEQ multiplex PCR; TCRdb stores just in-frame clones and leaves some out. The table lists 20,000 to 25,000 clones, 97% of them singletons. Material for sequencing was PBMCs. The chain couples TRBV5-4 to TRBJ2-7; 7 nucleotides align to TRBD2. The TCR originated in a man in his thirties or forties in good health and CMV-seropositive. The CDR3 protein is CASSWMGGNYEQYF. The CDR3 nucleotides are TGTGCCAGCAGCTGGATGGGGGGGAACTACGAGCAGTACTTC.